These 27 T cell receptor beta chains originate from one sample sequenced in a study of cytomegalovirus exposure and HLA in healthy donors. PCR employed 60 Vbeta and 13 Jbeta primers. Sequenced by immunoSEQ multiplex PCR; TCRdb stores in-frame clones only, minus some. The sample yields 70,000 to 95,000 clones, over 60% seen once. Sequencing was performed on PBMCs. All receptors derive from a man aged 25-45 years in good health and CMV-seropositive.

This clone was seen once. The rearrangement links TRBV2 to TRBJ2-6; D is uncertain. The V gene's germline CDR1 is SNHLY and CDR2 FYNNEI. This CDR3 has 15 residues. Trimming took off 8 bases at V and 4 bases at J, with 15 bases between the two ends. The CDR3 loop reads CASSDPPSGANVLTF. As DNA, the CDR3 is TGTGCCAGCTCAGATCCCCCGTCCGGGGCCAACGTCCTGACTTTC.

In this sample, this clone turned up a few times. J is TRBJ1-3 and V is TRBV6-5, with D tentatively TRBD1 (6 bases). The CDR3 runs 15 residues. V was pared by 7 bases and J by 0 bases, with 13 bases between. Per the germline V gene, CDR1 is MNHEY and CDR2 is SVGAGI. For the CDR3, the DNA is TGTGCCAGCACCTCGACAGGACCCTCTGGAAACACCATATATTTT. This gives the protein CASTSTGPSGNTIYF.

This clone was picked up a small number of times. V gene TRBV10-3 combines with J gene TRBJ2-5; TRBD2 is a possible D gene (5 bases). CDR3 length equals 14 residues. V lost 4 bases to trimming and J lost 1 base, with 10 bases between them. Per germline, CDR1 ENHRY and CDR2 SYGVKD. The CDR3 loop is CAISAGSAQETQYF. For the CDR3, the DNA is TGTGCCATCAGTGCGGGGTCTGCCCAAGAGACCCAGTACTTC.

The chain joins TRBV28 to TRBJ2-7; 7 nucleotides align to TRBD1. This CDR3 contains 14 residues. CDR1 and CDR2 (germline): MDHEN, SYDVKM. After removal of 3 bases from V and 7 bases from J, the junction contained 9 bases not matched to a gene. CDR3 region: CASSFRDSRGEQYF. CDR3 sequence (DNA): TGTGCCAGCAGTTTTCGGGACAGTAGAGGGGAGCAGTACTTC.

This chain joins TRBV7-3 and TRBJ2-3; 11 bases fit TRBD2. V lost 4 bases, J lost 7 bases, and 10 bases stayed unmatched. The length of the CDR3 is 16 residues. Germline values: CDR1 SGHTA, CDR2 FQGTGA. The CDR3 nucleotides are TGTGCCAGCAGCTCTTTAGCGGGGGGGCACTTTAATACGCAGTATTTT. This encodes CASSSLAGGHFNTQYF.

The chain employs TRBV15 and TRBJ1-1; D call uncertain. The CDR3 runs 15 residues. Trimming took off 3 bases at V and 2 bases at J, with 13 bases between the two ends. Germline V CDR1 and CDR2: LNHNV, YYDKDF (reference sequence). The CDR3 sequence: CATSRSGRKNTEAFF. CDR3 nucleotides: TGTGCCACCAGCAGGTCGGGTCGGAAAAACACTGAAGCTTTCTTT.

The rearrangement uses TRBV28 and TRBJ1-1, with TRBD1 matching 9 bases. Germline V gene data show CDR1 as MDHEN and CDR2 as SYDVKM. The CDR3 is 18 residues long. Trimming cost V 11 bases and J 0 bases; bases outside gene matches: 19. The CDR3 DNA follows: TGTGCCTGCTGGGACAGGGCCCACCCGATTTTAATGAACACTGAAGCTTTCTTT. It specifies CACWDRAHPILMNTEAFF.

V gene TRBV4-3 combines with J gene TRBJ1-5; D gene unclear. Germline CDR1 and CDR2: LGHNA and YSLEER. The CDR3 covers 18 residues. Trimming pared 0 bases from V and 0 bases from J, leaving 15 bases between. The CDR3 region has the DNA TGCGCCAGCAGCCAAGATCCCCCCAACCTCTATAGCAATCAGCCCCAGCATTTT. It translates to CASSQDPPNLYSNQPQHF.

This clone occurred once. V gene TRBV11-2 combines with J gene TRBJ1-2; no clear D. CDR1 and CDR2 (germline): SGHAT, FQNNGV. The V gene lost 5 bases and the J gene lost 8 bases, with 15 bases spanning the gap. The CDR3 has 13 amino acids. The CDR3: CASSPLASWGYTF. The DNA for the CDR3 is TGTGCCAGCAGCCCCCTCGCTAGTTGGGGCTACACCTTC. The full variable domain, its missing parts supplied by reference TRBV11-2 and TRBJ1-2, is EAGVAQSPRYKIIEKRQSVAFWCNPISGHATLYWYQQILGQGPKLLIQFQNNGVVDDSQLPKDRFSAERLKGVDSTLKIQPAKLEDSAVYLCASSPLASWGYTFGSGTRLTVV.

The V call is TRBV28, the J call TRBJ1-1; D is perhaps TRBD1 (6 bases). CDR1 MDHEN and CDR2 SYDVKM come from the germline V gene. The CDR3 contains 13 residues. V lost 7 bases and J lost 1, with 10 bases in between. CDR3 in DNA: TGTGCCAGCACAGGGGCTCCGAACACTGAAGCTTTCTTT. Translating gives CASTGAPNTEAFF. Full variable domain (outside the CDR3, taken from reference TRBV28 and TRBJ1-1): DVKVTQSSRYLVKRTGEKVFLECVQDMDHENMFWYRQDPGLGLRLIYFSYDVKMKEKGDIPEGYSVSREKKERFSLILESASTNQTSMYLCASTGAPNTEAFFGQGTRLTVV.

V and J are TRBV5-4 and TRBJ2-1; 9 nucleotides line up with TRBD2. There are 16 residues in the CDR3. Germline assignment: CDR1 SGHNT and CDR2 YYREEE (reference sequence). The trim removed 6 bases at V and 5 bases at J, leaving 12 bases unmatched. The CDR3 protein is CASTRGAGGLDNEQFF. CDR3 coding DNA: TGTGCCAGCACCCGGGGTGCGGGGGGGCTCGACAATGAGCAGTTCTTC. The variable domain in full, with the rest retrieved from reference TRBV5-4 and TRBJ2-1, is ETGVTQSPTHLIKTRGQQVTLRCSSQSGHNTVSWYQQALGQGPQFIFQYYREEENGRGNFPPRFSGLQFPNYSSELNVNALELDDSALYLCASTRGAGGLDNEQFFGPGTRLTVL.

The chain carries TRBV20-1 and TRBJ1-2; D is unclear. The V gene's germline CDR1 is DFQATT and CDR2 SNEGSKA (reference sequence). V lost 0 bases to trimming and J lost 7 bases, with 6 bases between them. The CDR3 runs to 11 residues. The CDR3 nucleotides read TGCAGTGCTAGAGATCATTCTGGCTACACCTTC. This encodes CSARDHSGYTF.

This clone came up a few times. The gene calls are TRBV6-5 and TRBJ2-5; 8 bases match TRBD1. Germline assignment: CDR1 MNHEY and CDR2 SVGAGI. V lost 7 bases to trimming and J lost 5 bases; unmatched junction nucleotides: 3. This CDR3 has 12 residues. The DNA for the CDR3 is TGTGCCAGCACCGGGGACAGGGAGACCCAGTACTTC. It translates to CASTGDRETQYF.

This chain joins TRBV5-1 and TRBJ2-2, with a possible D match to TRBD2 (6 bases). Germline-derived CDR1 and CDR2 are SGHRS and YFSETQ. Trimming left V 0 bases short and J 2 bases short, with 14 bases between. There are 17 residues in the CDR3. CDR3 protein: CASSLVPPSENTGELFF. The DNA for the CDR3 is TGCGCCAGCAGCTTGGTCCCGCCTAGCGAAAACACCGGGGAGCTGTTTTTT.

This sequence joins TRBV5-1 and TRBJ2-3, with 9 positions matching TRBD2. V lost 0 bases and J lost 1; bases outside the gene matches: 3. Per germline, CDR1 SGHRS and CDR2 YFSETQ. The CDR3 is made up of 16 amino acids. The CDR3 sequence is CASSLGQREGTDTQYF. The CDR3, as DNA: TGCGCCAGCAGCTTGGGGCAGCGGGAGGGCACAGATACGCAGTATTTT.

The table lists this clone with a few counts. This rearrangement joins TRBV19 to TRBJ1-1; no reliable D call. Per germline, CDR1 LNHDA and CDR2 SQIVND (reference sequence). The CDR3 consists of 12 residues. The ends were cut back, 7 bases at V and 1 base at J, with 7 bases in the middle. Here the CDR3 DNA reads TGTGCCAGTAAGCGGTGGAACACTGAAGCTTTCTTT. Translation: CASKRWNTEAFF. Combining the CDR3 with reference TRBV19 and TRBJ1-1 gives the whole variable domain DGGITQSPKYLFRKEGQNVTLSCEQNLNHDAMYWYRQDPGQGLRLIYYSQIVNDFQKGDIAEGYSVSREKKESFPLTVTSAQKNPTAFYLCASKRWNTEAFFGQGTRLTVV.

The chain recombines TRBV7-2 with TRBJ2-7; D is possibly TRBD2 (5 bases). Between the trimmed V and J ends, which lost 1 base and 1 base, there was a span of 11 bases. This CDR3 is 15 amino acids long. Germline CDR1 reads SGHTA; CDR2 reads FQGNSA. The CDR3 sequence is CASSLVGGTSYEQYF. The CDR3 DNA sequence: TGTGCCAGCAGCTTAGTTGGAGGCACTTCCTACGAGCAGTACTTC.

This clone was observed a few times. This rearrangement joins TRBV11-2 to TRBJ2-2; maybe TRBD1 (6 bases). V gave up 2 bases and J gave up 5 bases, with 6 bases separating them. This CDR3 spans 13 amino acids. Germline V gene sequence: CDR1 SGHAT, CDR2 FQNNGV. The CDR3 DNA reads as TGTGCCAGCAGCTTAAGGGGGACCGGGGAGCTGTTTTTT. Amino acids: CASSLRGTGELFF.

The chain is built from TRBV6-5 and TRBJ1-2; TRBD1 is a possible D gene (6 bases). Trimming left V 6 bases short and J 4 bases short, with 18 bases between. Germline assignment: CDR1 MNHEY and CDR2 SVGAGI. The CDR3 consists of 15 residues. In nucleotides, the CDR3 is TGTGCCAGCAGAAGGGGGATATGGGGTAGCTATGGCTACACCTTC. As protein: CASRRGIWGSYGYTF.

The table lists this clone with a few counts. The CDR3: CASSPTSGSSYEQYF. In DNA form, the CDR3 reads TGTGCCAGCAGCCCGACTAGCGGGAGCTCCTACGAGCAGTACTTC. The chain is built from TRBV4-2 and TRBJ2-7; TRBD2 agrees at 12 bases. V gave up 4 bases and J gave up 0 bases; unmatched junction bases: 1. Germline V gives CDR1 LGHNA, CDR2 YNFKEQ. The CDR3 spans 15 residues.

The V gene is TRBV19, the J gene TRBJ1-1; D may be TRBD1 (6 bases). Trimming took off 5 bases at V and 4 bases at J, with 14 bases between the two ends. The CDR3 totals 14 residues. From germline, CDR1 is LNHDA and CDR2 SQIVND (reference sequence). CDR3 region: CASSSRGRGTEAFF. CDR3 DNA sequence: TGTGCCAGTAGTTCCAGGGGTAGAGGCACTGAAGCTTTCTTT.

The V gene is TRBV19, the J gene TRBJ2-2, with D possibly matching TRBD1 (6 bases). Germline CDR1 LNHDA, CDR2 SQIVND (reference sequence). The CDR3 extends over 14 amino acids. V shed 4 bases and J shed 2 bases, with 8 bases lying between them. CDR3 sequence reads: CASSKTGNTGELFF. CDR3 coding DNA: TGTGCCAGTAGTAAGACAGGCAACACCGGGGAGCTGTTTTTT. The variable domain in full, with the rest retrieved from reference TRBV19 and TRBJ2-2, is DGGITQSPKYLFRKEGQNVTLSCEQNLNHDAMYWYRQDPGQGLRLIYYSQIVNDFQKGDIAEGYSVSREKKESFPLTVTSAQKNPTAFYLCASSKTGNTGELFFGEGSRLTVL.

The chain links TRBV5-6 to TRBJ1-1, with D possibly TRBD1 on 5 matching bases. CDR3 length: 14 residues. V shed 1 base and J shed 3 bases, with 10 bases lying between them. Germline values: CDR1 SGHDT, CDR2 YYEEEE. This CDR3 is CASSLRGSDTEAFF. The CDR3 DNA follows: TGTGCCAGCAGCTTGAGGGGCTCGGACACTGAAGCTTTCTTT.

This clone was counted a single time. No conserved phenylalanine or tryptophan ends this CDR3, so it is likely a read error. The DNA is omitted, as the CDR3 cannot be located on it reliably, and the CDR3 follows TCRdb's listing. This CDR3 is CASSLGAGDPTLFY. This chain links TRBV5-1 with TRBJ2-7; TRBD1 was called by the table and not checked on the DNA. The CDR3 length is 14 residues, termini included. From germline, CDR1 is SGHRS and CDR2 YFSETQ.

This chain joins TRBV19 and TRBJ2-3; 10 bases fit TRBD2. The V gene's germline CDR1 is LNHDA and CDR2 SQIVND (reference sequence). V shed 6 bases and J 6 bases; nucleotides not matched to a gene: 6. The CDR3 runs 14 residues. CDR3 nucleotide sequence: TGTGCCAGTAGAAGTAGCGGGGGGATGGATACGCAGTATTTT. Translated: CASRSSGGMDTQYF.

The rearrangement links TRBV7-2 to TRBJ2-1; 9 bases are a match to TRBD2. The V gene's germline CDR1 is SGHTA and CDR2 FQGNSA. V lost 4 bases and J lost 4; bases outside the gene matches: 8. The CDR3 has 16 residues. The CDR3 sequence: CASSSSGTSFYNEQFF. The DNA for the CDR3 is TGTGCCAGCAGCTCCTCCGGGACTAGCTTTTACAATGAGCAGTTCTTC.

This clone showed up just a few times. The gene calls are TRBV19 and TRBJ1-2; 8 bases map to TRBD1. The CDR3 extends over 14 amino acids. V dropped 9 bases and J dropped 5; count of bases not matched to a gene: 11. Per germline, CDR1 LNHDA and CDR2 SQIVND (reference sequence). In DNA, the CDR3 is TGTGCCAGCAGTGCCGGACAGGGAGGGTATGGCTACACCTTC. Translating it yields CASSAGQGGYGYTF.